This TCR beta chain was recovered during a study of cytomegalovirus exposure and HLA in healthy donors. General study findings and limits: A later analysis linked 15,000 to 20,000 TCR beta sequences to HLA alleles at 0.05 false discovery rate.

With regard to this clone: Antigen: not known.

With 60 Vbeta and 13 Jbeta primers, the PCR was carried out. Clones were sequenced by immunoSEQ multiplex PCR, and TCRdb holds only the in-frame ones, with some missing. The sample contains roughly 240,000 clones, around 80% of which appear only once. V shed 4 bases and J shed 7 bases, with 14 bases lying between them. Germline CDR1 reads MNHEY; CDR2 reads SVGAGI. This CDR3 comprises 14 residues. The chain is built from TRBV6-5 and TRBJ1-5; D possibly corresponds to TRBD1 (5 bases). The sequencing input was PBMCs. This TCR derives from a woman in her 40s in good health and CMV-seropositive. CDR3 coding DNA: TGTGCCAGCAGTTTAGGCAGGGCGGGGCAGCCCCAGCATTTT. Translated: CASSLGRAGQPQHF.